The source of this T cell receptor beta chain is a study of CXCR3-negative and CXCR3-positive naive CD8 T cells. Study conclusions and caveats: A higher hydrophobicity marked the TRB CDR3s of CXCR3-positive naive cells versus CXCR3-negative naive cells. TRB CDR3 properties indicated TCR strength, while surface CD5 was similar across naive subsets.

Libraries of TRB cDNA were made by 5' RACE and carried UMIs. TCRdb reprocessed the 5' RACE reads; each CDR3 protein has one entry and no DNA is given. The listing records 150,000 to 170,000 distinct CDR3 sequences. For this clonotype: Antigen specificity is unknown.

CDR1 is SEHNR and CDR2 is FQNEAQ in the germline V gene (reference sequence). The CDR3 length is 11 residues. The clonotype comes from a human donor in good health. Some clones in this sample may be carry-over from other donors' samples. The sequenced sample was naive CXCR3+ CD8+ T cells from blood. The sample's subset: CD45RO-CCR7+CD27+CD95- naive CD8+ T cells expressing CXCR3 (TNR3+). This chain uses TRBV7-9 with TRBJ1-1. CDR3 amino acids: CASSTLTEAFF. Looking up the rest from reference TRBV7-9 and TRBJ1-1 gives the full variable domain: DTGVSQNPRHKITKRGQNVTFRCDPISEHNRLYWYRQTLGQGPEFLTYFQNEAQLEKSRLLSDRFSAERPKGSFSTLEIQRTEQGDSAMYLCASSTLTEAFFGQGTRLTVV.